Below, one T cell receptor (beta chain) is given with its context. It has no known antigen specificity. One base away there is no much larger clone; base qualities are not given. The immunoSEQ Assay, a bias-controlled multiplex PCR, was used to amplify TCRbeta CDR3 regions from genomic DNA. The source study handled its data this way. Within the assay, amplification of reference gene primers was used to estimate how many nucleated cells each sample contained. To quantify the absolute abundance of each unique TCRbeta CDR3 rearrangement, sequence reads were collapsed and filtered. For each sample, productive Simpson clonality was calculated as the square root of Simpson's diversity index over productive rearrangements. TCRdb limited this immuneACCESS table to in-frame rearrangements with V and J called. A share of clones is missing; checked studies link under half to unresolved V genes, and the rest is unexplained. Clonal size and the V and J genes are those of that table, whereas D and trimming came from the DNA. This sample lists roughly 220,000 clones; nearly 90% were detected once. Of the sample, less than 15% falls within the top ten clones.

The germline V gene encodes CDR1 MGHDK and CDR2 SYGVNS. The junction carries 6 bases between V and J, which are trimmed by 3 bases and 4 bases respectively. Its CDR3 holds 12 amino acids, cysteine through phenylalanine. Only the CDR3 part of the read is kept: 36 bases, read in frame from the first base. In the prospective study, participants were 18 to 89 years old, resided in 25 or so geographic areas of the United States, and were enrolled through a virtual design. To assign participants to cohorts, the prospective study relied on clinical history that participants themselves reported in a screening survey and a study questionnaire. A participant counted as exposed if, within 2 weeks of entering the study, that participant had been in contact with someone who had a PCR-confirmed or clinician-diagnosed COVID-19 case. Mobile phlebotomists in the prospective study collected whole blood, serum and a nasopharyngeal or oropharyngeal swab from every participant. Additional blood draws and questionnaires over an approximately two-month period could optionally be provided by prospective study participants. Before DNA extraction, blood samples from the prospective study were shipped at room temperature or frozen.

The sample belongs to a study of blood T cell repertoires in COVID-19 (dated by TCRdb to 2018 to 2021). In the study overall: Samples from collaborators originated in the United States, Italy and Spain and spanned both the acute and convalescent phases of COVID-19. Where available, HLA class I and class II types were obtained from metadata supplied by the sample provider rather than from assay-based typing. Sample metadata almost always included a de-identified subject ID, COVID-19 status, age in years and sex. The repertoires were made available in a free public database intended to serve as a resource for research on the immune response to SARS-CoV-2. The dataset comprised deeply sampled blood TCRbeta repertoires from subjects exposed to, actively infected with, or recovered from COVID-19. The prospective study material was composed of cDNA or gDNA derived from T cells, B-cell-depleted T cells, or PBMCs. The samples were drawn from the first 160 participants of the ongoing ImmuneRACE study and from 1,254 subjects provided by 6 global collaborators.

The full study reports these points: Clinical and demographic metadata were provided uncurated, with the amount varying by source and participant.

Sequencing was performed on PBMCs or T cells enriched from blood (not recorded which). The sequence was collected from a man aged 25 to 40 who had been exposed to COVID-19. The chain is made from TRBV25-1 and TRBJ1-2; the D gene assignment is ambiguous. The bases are TGTGCCAGCAGTGAGTCTCCCTATGGCTACACCTTC. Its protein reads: CASSESPYGYTF.